This T cell receptor (beta chain) was sequenced in a study of monozygotic twins with cystic fibrosis. Notes on the study in general: In 13 of 16 pairs, V gene usage was closest to the co-twin's. Monozygotic CF twins shared more identical nucleotide clonotypes than unrelated patients.

Details on this clone: The antigen is unknown.

V lost 5 bases and J lost 4, with 14 bases in between. Germline loops: CDR1 SGHVS, CDR2 FNYEAQ. The CDR3 consists of 15 residues. Measured with immunoSEQ multiplex PCR; TCRdb has only the in-frame clones, and not every one. The sample has approximately 25,000 clones, approximately 90% seen once; the top ten hold under 0.35%. The TCR comes from a girl aged 2 to 9 with cystic fibrosis. Input material: blood. The rearrangement joins TRBV7-6 to TRBJ1-4; D is uncertain. CDR3 region: CASSPGRSVNEKLFF. The CDR3 bases are TGTGCCAGCAGCCCAGGACGGTCTGTTAATGAAAAACTGTTTTTT.